A selection of T cell receptor beta chains follows, all from one sample in a study of patients and donors after allogeneic stem cell transplantation. TCRdb independently ran MiXCR on the RT-PCR reads; one entry per CDR3 protein. The sample holds 95,000 to 120,000 distinct CDR3 sequences, around 35% seen once. The source material was blood, either unsorted or a sorted T cell fraction (not recorded which). Source of these receptors: a human donor who was either an allogeneic HSCT recipient or a stem cell or donor lymphocyte infusion donor (not recorded which). It is not recorded whose cells these are; they may come from a transplant donor. CDR3s include the opening cysteine and the closing phenylalanine or tryptophan. The D gene is left open where the match is weak. Clone size appears in some rows only: once, few, many, or a class for an expanded clone.

v_gene	d_gene	j_gene	abundance	CDR3nt	CDR3aa
TRBV20-1	NA	TRBJ2-1	NA	TGCAGTGCTAGGGGAGCTACCCAAGGGTACAATGAGCAGTTCTTC	CSARGATQGYNEQFF
TRBV20-1	NA	TRBJ2-3	NA	TGCAGTGCTAGAAGGGGGGTGACAGATACGCAGTATTTT	CSARRGVTDTQYF
TRBV18	TRBD2	TRBJ2-1	NA	TGTGCCAGCTCACCCGGACTAGCGGGAGCCGCCAATGAGCAGTTCTTC	CASSPGLAGAANEQFF
TRBV12-3/TRBV12-4	NA	TRBJ1-1	many	TGTGCCAGCACTAACACAGGGAGGGCTTTCTTT	CASTNTGRAFF
TRBV4-3	NA	TRBJ2-7	NA	TGCGCCAGCAGCCAAGATGCGGGACAGACCTACGAGCAGTACTTC	CASSQDAGQTYEQYF
TRBV12-3/TRBV12-4	NA	TRBJ2-3	NA	TGTGCCAGCAGTTTAGGGCGGGCTTTCACAGATACGCAGTATTTT	CASSLGRAFTDTQYF
TRBV27	TRBD1	TRBJ1-2	few	TGTGCCAGCAGAGGGACAGGGAGGTTTTCCTATGGCTACACCTTC	CASRGTGRFSYGYTF
TRBV15	NA	TRBJ1-1	many	TGTGCCACCAGCAGAGATCAAATAACGCGGGGTTCTGAAGCTTTCTTT	CATSRDQITRGSEAFF
TRBV28	NA	TRBJ2-5	NA	TGTGCCAGCAGTTTCTCTAGCCTAGGAGGGGAGACCCAGTACTTC	CASSFSSLGGETQYF
TRBV24-1	NA	TRBJ2-1	few	TGTGCCACCAGTGATTTAAGAGCGAGGTCCCCCGAGGATGAGCAGTTCTTC	CATSDLRARSPEDEQFF
TRBV7-9	NA	TRBJ1-3	NA	TGTGCCAGCAGCTTAAGGACTCTAGGGGACACCATATATTTT	CASSLRTLGDTIYF
TRBV20-1	NA	TRBJ1-1	many	TGCAGTGCCCTGACGGACCTAAGATCGACTGAAGCTTTCTTT	CSALTDLRSTEAFF
TRBV20-1	NA	TRBJ1-5	NA	TGCAGTGCTAGACTGGCATTAGGGCAGCCCCAGCATTTT	CSARLALGQPQHF
TRBV15	NA	TRBJ1-5	few	TGTGCCACCAGCAGAGATAAAGGGCCCAGGGTAGGCAATCAGCCCCAGCATTTT	CATSRDKGPRVGNQPQHF
TRBV12-3/TRBV12-4	TRBD1	TRBJ2-1	NA	TGTGCCAGCAGCCGGGGGGACAGGGGGACGAATGAGCAGTTCTTC	CASSRGDRGTNEQFF
TRBV7-2	NA	TRBJ2-1	NA	TGTGCCAGCAGCCCGACTGGAAATGAGCAGTTCTTC	CASSPTGNEQFF
TRBV5-1	NA	TRBJ2-2	NA	TGCGCCAGCAGCTGGGACGGGGCGAGGGAGCTGTTTTTT	CASSWDGARELFF
TRBV29-1	NA	TRBJ2-2	NA	TGCAGCGTTGCGACCCACCACGCGAACACCGGGGAGCTGTTTTTT	CSVATHHANTGELFF
TRBV5-1	NA	TRBJ1-2	few	TGCGCCAGCAGCTTAAAGACAGGATTCTATGGCTACACCTTC	CASSLKTGFYGYTF
TRBV7-2	NA	TRBJ2-3	NA	TGTGCCAGCAGCTTCAGGACAGCTGATACGCAGTATTTT	CASSFRTADTQYF
TRBV7-6	NA	TRBJ2-5	NA	TGTGCCAGCAGCCCCCCCCCCGGGACAAGTAAAGAGACCCAGTACTTC	CASSPPPGTSKETQYF
TRBV20-1	NA	TRBJ1-6	NA	TGCAGTGCCCTTGCGGACAGCCGTAATTCACCCCTCCACTTT	CSALADSRNSPLHF
TRBV28	NA	TRBJ2-7	NA	TGTGCCAGCAGTTTACTGGGGCAGGCCCTTGAGCAGTACTTC	CASSLLGQALEQYF
TRBV6-2/TRBV6-3	TRBD2	TRBJ2-1	once	TGTGCCAGCAGACTAGCGGTCGACGGCACAAATGAGCAGTTCTTC	CASRLAVDGTNEQFF
TRBV7-7	NA	TRBJ2-5	NA	TGTGCCAGCAGCCTCTCAGGGACCGCAGGGACCCAGTACTTC	CASSLSGTAGTQYF
TRBV28	NA	TRBJ2-3	NA	TGTGCCAGCAGTGAGGACAGCCGGGCAGGTGGTACGCAGTATTTT	CASSEDSRAGGTQYF
TRBV20-1	TRBD1	TRBJ1-5	few	TGCAGTGCCCGATCCCAGGGGGCGGAGTGGGGTCAGCCCCAGCATTTT	CSARSQGAEWGQPQHF
TRBV20-1	NA	TRBJ2-2	once	TGCAGTGCTAGTAGGCAGACCGGGGAGCTGTTTTTT	CSASRQTGELFF
TRBV5-1	NA	TRBJ2-3	NA	TGCGCCAGCAGCTCTGGAGGGGTTGGAGATACGCAGTATTTT	CASSSGGVGDTQYF
TRBV4-2	NA	TRBJ2-2	few	TGTGCCAGCAGCCGCCTCCTAACCGGGGAGCTGTTTTTT	CASSRLLTGELFF
TRBV10-3	NA	TRBJ1-5	many	TGTGCCATCAGGCGGGGAGTCGGTCAGCCCCAGCATTTT	CAIRRGVGQPQHF
TRBV6-2/TRBV6-3	NA	TRBJ1-1	NA	TGTGCCAGCAGTCGTATTTACACTGAAGCTTTCTTT	CASSRIYTEAFF
TRBV6-5	NA	TRBJ1-6	few	TGTGCCAGCACCCGGACGGGGGGAAATTCACCCCTCCACTTT	CASTRTGGNSPLHF
TRBV4-3	NA	TRBJ2-5	few	TGCGCCAGCAGCCAAAGGCGCACCCCGAGTGGCCAGTACTTC	CASSQRRTPSGQYF
TRBV28	TRBD2	TRBJ2-1	once	TGTGCCAGCAGAATTCGGCCGGGGGGGGCCTACAATGAGCAGTTCTTC	CASRIRPGGAYNEQFF
TRBV11-2	NA	TRBJ2-3	NA	TGTGCCAGCAGCTTGGACTCATACTTAGCGTATTTT	CASSLDSYLAYF
TRBV7-9	TRBD1	TRBJ1-1	few	TGTGCCAGCAGCTTAAGATTGGGGACAGATTCTATGAACACTGAAGCTTTCTTT	CASSLRLGTDSMNTEAFF